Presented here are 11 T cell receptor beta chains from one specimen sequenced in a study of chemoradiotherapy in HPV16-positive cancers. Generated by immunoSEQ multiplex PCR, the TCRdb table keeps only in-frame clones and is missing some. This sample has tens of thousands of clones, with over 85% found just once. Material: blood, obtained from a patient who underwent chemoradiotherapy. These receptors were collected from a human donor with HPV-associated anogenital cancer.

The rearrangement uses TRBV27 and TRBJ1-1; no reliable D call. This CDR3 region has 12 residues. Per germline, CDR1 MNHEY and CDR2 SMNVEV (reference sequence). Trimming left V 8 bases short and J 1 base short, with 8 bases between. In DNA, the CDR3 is TGTGCCAGCCCCGAACAGAACACTGAAGCTTTCTTT. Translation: CASPEQNTEAFF.

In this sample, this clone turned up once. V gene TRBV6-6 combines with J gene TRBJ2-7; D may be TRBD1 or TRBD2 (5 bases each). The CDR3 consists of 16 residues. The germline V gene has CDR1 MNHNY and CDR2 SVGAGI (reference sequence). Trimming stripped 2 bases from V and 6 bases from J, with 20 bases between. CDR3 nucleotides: TGTGCCAGCAGTTACGGGGACCCCACGTTCTCAGGCGAGCAGTACTTC. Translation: CASSYGDPTFSGEQYF.

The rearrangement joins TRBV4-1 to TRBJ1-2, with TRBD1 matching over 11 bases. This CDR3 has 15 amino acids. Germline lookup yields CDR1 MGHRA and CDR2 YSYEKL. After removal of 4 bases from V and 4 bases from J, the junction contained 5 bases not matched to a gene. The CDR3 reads CASSPDRGQGYGYTF. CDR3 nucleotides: TGCGCCAGCAGCCCGGACAGGGGGCAAGGCTATGGCTACACCTTC.

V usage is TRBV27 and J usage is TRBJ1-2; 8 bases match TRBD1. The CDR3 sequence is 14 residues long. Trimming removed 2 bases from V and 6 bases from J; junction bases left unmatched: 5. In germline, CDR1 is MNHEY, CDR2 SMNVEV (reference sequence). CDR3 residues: CASSLTGGLDGYTF. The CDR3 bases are TGTGCCAGCAGTTTAACAGGGGGACTTGATGGCTACACCTTC.

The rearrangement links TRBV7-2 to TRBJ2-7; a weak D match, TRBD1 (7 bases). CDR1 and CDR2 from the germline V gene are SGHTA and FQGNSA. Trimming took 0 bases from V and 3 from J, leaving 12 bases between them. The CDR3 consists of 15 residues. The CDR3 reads CASSLAQGRYYEQYF. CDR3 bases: TGTGCCAGCAGCTTAGCACAGGGGAGGTACTACGAGCAGTACTTC. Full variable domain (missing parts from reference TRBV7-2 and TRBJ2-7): GAGVSQSPSNKVTEKGKDVELRCDPISGHTALYWYRQSLGQGLEFLIYFQGNSAPDKSGLPSDRFSAERTGGSVSTLTIQRTQQEDSAVYLCASSLAQGRYYEQYFGPGTRLTVT.

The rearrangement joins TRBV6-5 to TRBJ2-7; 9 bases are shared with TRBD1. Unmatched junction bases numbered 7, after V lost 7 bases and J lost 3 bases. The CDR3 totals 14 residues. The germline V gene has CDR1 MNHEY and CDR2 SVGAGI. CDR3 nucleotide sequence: TGTGCCAGCACTACAGGGGGCACGGGCTACGAGCAGTACTTC. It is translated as CASTTGGTGYEQYF.

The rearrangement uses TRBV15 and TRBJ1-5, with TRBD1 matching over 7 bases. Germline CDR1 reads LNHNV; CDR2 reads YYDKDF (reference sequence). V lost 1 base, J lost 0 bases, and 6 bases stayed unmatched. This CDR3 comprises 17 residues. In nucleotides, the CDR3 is TGTGCCACCAGCAGAGGGGGGGGACAGATTAGCAATCAGCCCCAGCATTTT. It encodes CATSRGGGQISNQPQHF.

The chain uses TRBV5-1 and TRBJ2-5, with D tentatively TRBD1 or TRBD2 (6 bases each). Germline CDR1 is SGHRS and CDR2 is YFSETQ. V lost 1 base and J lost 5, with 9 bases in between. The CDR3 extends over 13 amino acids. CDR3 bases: TGCGCCAGCAGCTTGCTAGGGGGGGAGACCCAGTACTTC. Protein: CASSLLGGETQYF.

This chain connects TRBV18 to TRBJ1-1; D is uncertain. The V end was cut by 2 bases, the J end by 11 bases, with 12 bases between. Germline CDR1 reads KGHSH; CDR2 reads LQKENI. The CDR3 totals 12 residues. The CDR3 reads CASSPSLGFAFF. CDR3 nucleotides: TGTGCCAGCTCACCATCTTTGGGGTTTGCTTTCTTT.

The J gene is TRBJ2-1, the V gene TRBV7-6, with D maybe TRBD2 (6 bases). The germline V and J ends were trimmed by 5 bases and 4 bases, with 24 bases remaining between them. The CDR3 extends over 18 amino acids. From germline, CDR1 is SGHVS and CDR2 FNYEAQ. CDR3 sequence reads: CASSHPRESRTTYNEQFF. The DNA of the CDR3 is TGTGCCAGCAGCCACCCCCGCGAATCTCGGACTACGTACAATGAGCAGTTCTTC.

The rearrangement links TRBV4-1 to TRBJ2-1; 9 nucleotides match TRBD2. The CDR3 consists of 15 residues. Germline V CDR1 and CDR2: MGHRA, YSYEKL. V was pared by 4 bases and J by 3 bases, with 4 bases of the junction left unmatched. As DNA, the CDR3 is TGCGCCAGCAGCCCCCGGACTAGCGACTACAATGAGCAGTTCTTC. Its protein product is CASSPRTSDYNEQFF.